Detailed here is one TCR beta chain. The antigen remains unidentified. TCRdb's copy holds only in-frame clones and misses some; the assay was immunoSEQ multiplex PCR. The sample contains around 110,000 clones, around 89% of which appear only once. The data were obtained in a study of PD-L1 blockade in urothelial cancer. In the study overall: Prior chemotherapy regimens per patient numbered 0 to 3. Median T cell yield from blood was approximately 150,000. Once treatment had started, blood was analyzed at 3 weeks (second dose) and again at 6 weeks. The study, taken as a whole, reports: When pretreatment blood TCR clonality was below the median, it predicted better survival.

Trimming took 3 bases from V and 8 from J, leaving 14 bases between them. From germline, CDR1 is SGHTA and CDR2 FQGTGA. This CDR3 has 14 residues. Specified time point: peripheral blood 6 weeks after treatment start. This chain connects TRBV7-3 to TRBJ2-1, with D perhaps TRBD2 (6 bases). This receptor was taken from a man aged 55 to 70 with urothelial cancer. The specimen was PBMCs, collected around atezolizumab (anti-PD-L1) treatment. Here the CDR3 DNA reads TGTGCCAGCAGCTTGGGGACTGGGTTCGATGAGCAGTTCTTC. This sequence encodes CASSLGTGFDEQFF.